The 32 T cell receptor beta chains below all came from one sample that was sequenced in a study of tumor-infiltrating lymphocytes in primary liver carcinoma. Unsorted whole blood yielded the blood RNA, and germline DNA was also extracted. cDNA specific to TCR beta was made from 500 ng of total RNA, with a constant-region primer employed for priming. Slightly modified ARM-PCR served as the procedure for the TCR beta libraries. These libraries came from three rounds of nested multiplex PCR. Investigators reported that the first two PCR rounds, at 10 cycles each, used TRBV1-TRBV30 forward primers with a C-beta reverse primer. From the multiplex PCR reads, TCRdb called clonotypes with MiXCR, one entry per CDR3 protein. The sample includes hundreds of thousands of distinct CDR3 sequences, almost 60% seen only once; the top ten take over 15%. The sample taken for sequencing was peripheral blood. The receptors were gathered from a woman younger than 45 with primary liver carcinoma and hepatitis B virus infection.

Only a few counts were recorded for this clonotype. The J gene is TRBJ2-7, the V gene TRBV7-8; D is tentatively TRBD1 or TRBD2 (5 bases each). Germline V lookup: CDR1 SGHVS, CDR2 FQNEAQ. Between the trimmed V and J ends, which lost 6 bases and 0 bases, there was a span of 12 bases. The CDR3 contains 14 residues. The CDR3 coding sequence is TGTGCCAGCAGTCATGGGGGTAGCTCCTACGAGCAGTACTTC. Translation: CASSHGGSSYEQYF.

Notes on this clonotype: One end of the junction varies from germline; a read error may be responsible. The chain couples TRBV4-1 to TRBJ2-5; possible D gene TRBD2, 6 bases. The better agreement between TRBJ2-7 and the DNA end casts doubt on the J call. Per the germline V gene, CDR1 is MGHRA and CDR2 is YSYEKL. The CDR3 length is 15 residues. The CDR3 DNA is TGCGCCACCAGCCAAGATGGGGGGAGCTCCTACGAGCAGTACTTC. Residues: CATSQDGGSSYEQYF.

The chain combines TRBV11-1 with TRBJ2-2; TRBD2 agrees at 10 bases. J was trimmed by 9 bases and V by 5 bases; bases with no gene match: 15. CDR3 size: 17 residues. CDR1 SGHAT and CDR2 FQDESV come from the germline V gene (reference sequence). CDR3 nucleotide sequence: TGTGCCAGCAGCCTAGAATTCCTAGCGGGAGCGGCCTGGGAGCTGTTTTTT. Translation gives CASSLEFLAGAAWELFF.

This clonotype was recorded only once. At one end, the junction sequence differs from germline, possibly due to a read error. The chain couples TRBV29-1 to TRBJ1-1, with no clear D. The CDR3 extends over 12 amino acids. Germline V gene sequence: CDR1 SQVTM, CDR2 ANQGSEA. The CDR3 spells CSVSNRNPEAFF. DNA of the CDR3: TGCAGCGTTTCGAACCGGAACCCTGAAGCTTTCTTT. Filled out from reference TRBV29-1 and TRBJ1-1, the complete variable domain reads SAVISQKPSRDICQRGTSLTIQCQVDSQVTMMFWYRQQPGQSLTLIATANQGSEATYESGFVIDKFPISRPNLTFSTLTVSNMSPEDSSIYLCSVSNRNPEAFFGQGTRLTVV.

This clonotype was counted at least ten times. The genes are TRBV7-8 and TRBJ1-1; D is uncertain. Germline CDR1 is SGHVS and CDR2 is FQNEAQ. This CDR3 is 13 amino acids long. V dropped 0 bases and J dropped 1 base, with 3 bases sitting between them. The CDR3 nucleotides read TGTGCCAGCAGCTTAGCGGAGAACACTGAAGCTTTCTTT. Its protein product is CASSLAENTEAFF.

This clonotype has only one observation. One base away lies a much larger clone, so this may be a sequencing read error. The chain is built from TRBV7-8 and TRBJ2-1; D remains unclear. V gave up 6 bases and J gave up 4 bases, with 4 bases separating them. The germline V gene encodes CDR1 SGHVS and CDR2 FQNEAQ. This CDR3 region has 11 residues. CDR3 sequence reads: CASREYNEQFF. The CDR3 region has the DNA TGTGCCAGCAGGGAGTACAATGAGCAGTTCTTC.

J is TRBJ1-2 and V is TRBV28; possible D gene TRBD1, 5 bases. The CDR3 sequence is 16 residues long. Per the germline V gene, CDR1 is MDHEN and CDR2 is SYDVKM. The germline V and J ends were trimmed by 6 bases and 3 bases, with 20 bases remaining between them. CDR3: CASSPGDRRGDYGYTF. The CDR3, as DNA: TGTGCCAGCAGCCCGGGGGATCGACGGGGAGACTATGGCTACACCTTC.

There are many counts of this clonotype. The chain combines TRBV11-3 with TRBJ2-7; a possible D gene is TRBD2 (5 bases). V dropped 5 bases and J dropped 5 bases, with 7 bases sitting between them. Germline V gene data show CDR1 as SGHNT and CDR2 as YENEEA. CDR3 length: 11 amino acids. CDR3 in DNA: TGTGCCAGCAGCCTCGGGGACGAGCAGTACTTC. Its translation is CASSLGDEQYF.

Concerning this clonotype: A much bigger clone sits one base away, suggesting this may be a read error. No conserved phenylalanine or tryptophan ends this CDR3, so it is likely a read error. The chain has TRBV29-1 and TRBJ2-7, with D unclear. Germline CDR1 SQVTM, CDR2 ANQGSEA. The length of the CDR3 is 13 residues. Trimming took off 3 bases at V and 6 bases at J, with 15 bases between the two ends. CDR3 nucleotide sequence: TGCAGCGTTGATGGGCAGGCCCCCCGCGAGCAGTACTCC. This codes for CSVDGQAPREQYS.

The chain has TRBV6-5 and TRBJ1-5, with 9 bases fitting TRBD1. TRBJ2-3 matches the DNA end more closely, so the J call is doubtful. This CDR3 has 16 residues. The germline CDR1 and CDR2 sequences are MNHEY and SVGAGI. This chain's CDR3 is CATQTYRDRVRQPQYF. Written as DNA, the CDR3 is TGTGCCACCCAGACGTACCGGGACAGGGTGCGTCAGCCCCAGTATTTT.

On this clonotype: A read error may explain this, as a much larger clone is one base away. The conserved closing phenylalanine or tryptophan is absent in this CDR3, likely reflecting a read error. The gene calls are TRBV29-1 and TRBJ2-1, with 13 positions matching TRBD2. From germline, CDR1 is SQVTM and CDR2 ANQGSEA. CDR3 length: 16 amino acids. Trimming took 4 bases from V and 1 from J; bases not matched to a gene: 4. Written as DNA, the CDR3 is TGCAGCGTTGTGGGGGGACTAGCGGGGTCCTACAATGAGCAGTTCCTC. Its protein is CSVVGGLAGSYNEQFL.

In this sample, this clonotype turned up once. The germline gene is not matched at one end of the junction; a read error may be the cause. CDR3 coding DNA: TGTGCCAGCAGTTACGGCAGTGTGGGTCTAGCGGGAGGGCCTAACAATGAGCAATTCTTC. Protein sequence: CASSYGSVGLAGGPNNEQFF. The chain recombines TRBV6-2 or TRBV6-3 with TRBJ2-1, with 12 bases aligning to TRBD2. The CDR3 length is 20 residues. In germline, CDR1 is MNHEY, CDR2 SVGEGT.

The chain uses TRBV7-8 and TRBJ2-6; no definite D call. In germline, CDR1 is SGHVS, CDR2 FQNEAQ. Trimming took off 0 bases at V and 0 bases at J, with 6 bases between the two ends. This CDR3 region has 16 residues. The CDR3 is CASSLARSSGANVLTF. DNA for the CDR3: TGTGCCAGCAGCTTAGCGCGGAGCTCTGGGGCCAACGTCCTGACTTTC.

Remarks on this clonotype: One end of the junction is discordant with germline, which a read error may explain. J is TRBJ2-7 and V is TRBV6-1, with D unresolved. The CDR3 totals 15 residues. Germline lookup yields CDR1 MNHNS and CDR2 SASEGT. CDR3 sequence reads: CASSKARLPSYEQYF. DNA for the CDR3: TGTGCCAGCAGTAAAGCGCGGCTTCCCTCCTACGAGCAGTACTTC.

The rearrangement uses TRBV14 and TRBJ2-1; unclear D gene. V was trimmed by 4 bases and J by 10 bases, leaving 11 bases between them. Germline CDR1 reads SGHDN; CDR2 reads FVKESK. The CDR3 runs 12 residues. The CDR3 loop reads CASSRTHLEQFF. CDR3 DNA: TGTGCCAGCAGCCGTACTCATCTCGAGCAGTTCTTC.

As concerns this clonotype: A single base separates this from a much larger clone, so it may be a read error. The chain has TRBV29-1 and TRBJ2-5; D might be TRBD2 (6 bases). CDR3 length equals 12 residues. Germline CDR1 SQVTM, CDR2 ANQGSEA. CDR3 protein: CRFRRGDGTQYF. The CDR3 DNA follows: TGCAGATTCCGGAGGGGCGACGGGACCCAGTACTTC.

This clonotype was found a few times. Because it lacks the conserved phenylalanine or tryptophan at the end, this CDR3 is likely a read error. Here the CDR3 DNA reads TGTGCCAGCAGCCAGACGGGAGGCTACACCATC. It yields the protein CASSQTGGYTI. This chain uses TRBV4-2 with TRBJ1-2, with D hard to call. This CDR3 has 11 residues. Trimming took off 3 bases at V and 8 bases at J, with 7 bases between the two ends. Per the germline V gene, CDR1 is LGHNA and CDR2 is YNFKEQ.

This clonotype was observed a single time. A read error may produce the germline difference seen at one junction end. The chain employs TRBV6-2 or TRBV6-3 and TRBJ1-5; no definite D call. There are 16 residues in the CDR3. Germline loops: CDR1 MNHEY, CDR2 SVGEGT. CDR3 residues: CGSSYSANRGDQPQHF. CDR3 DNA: TGTGGCAGCAGTTATTCGGCTAACCGAGGCGATCAGCCCCAGCATTTT.

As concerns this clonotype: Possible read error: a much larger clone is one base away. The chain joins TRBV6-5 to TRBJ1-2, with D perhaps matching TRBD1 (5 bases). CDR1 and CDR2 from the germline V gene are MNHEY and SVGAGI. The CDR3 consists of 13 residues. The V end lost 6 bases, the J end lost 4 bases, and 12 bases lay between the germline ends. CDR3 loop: CASSPGDGYGYTF. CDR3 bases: TGTGCCAGCAGCCCCGGGGACGGCTATGGCTACACCTTC.

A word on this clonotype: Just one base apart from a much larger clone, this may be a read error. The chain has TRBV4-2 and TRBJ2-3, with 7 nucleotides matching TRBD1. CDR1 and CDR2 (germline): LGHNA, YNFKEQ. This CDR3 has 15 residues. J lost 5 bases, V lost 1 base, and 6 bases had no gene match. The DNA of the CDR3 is TGTGCCAGCAGCCAAGCGGCAGGGGGAGTAGATACGCAGTATTTT. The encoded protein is CASSQAAGGVDTQYF.

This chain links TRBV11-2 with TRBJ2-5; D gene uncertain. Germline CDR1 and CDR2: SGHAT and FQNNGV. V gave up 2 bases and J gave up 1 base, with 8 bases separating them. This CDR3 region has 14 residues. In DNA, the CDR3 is TGTGCCAGCAGCTTACATCCCCCCCAAGAGACCCAGTACTTC. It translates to CASSLHPPQETQYF. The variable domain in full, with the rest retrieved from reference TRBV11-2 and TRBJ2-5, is EAGVAQSPRYKIIEKRQSVAFWCNPISGHATLYWYQQILGQGPKLLIQFQNNGVVDDSQLPKDRFSAERLKGVDSTLKIQPAKLEDSAVYLCASSLHPPQETQYFGPGTRLLVL.

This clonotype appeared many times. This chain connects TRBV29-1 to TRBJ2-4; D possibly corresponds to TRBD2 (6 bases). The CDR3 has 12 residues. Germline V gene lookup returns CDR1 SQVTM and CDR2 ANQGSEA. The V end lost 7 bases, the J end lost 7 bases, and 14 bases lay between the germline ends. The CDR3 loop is CSAWGVMNIQYF. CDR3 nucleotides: TGCAGCGCGTGGGGGGTAATGAACATTCAGTACTTC.

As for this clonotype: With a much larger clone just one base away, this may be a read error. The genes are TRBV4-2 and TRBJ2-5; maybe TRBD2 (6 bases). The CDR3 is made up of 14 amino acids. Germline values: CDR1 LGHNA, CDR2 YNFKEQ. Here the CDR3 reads CAISQAGGLGAQYF. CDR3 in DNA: TGTGCCATCAGCCAAGCCGGGGGTTTAGGGGCCCAGTACTTC.

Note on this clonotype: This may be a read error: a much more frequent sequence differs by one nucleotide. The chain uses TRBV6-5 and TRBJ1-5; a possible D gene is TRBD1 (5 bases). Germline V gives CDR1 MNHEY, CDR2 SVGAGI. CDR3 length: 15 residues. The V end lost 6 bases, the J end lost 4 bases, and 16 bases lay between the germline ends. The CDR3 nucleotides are TGTGCCAGCAGCCGCGGCCGGGACGGAAATCAGCCCCAGCATTTT. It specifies CASSRGRDGNQPQHF.

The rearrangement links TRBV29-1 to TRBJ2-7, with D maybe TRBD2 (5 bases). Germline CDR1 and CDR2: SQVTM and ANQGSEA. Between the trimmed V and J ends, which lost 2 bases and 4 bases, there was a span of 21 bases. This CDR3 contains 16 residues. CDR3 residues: CSVERVERVDNYEQYF. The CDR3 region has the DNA TGCAGCGTTGAAAGAGTTGAGAGGGTCGATAATTACGAGCAGTACTTC.

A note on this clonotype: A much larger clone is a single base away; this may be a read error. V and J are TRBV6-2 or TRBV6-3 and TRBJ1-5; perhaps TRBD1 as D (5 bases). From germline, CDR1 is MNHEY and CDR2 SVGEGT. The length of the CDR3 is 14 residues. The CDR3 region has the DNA TGTGTCAGCAGTTACGGGGGGGGCAATCAGCCCCAGCATTTT. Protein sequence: CVSSYGGGNQPQHF.

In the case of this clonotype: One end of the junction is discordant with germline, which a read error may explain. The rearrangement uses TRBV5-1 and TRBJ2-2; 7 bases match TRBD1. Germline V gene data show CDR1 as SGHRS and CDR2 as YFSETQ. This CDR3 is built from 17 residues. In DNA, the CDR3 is TGCGCCAGCAGTTTGGGCCACCGGGACAGAGGGGCCGGGGAGCTGTTTTTT. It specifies CASSLGHRDRGAGELFF. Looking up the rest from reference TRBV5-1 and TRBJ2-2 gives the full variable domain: KAGVTQTPRYLIKTRGQQVTLSCSPISGHRSVSWYQQTPGQGLQFLFEYFSETQRNKGNFPGRFSGRQFSNSRSEMNVSTLELGDSALYLCASSLGHRDRGAGELFFGEGSRLTVL.

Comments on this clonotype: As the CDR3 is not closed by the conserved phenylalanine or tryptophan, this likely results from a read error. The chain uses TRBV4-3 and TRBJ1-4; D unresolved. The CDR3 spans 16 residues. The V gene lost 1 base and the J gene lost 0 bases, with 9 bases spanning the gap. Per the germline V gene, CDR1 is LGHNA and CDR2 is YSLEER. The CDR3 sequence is CASSQGTAPTNEKLFL. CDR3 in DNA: TGCGCCAGCAGCCAAGGGACTGCTCCAACTAATGAAAAACTGTTTCTT.

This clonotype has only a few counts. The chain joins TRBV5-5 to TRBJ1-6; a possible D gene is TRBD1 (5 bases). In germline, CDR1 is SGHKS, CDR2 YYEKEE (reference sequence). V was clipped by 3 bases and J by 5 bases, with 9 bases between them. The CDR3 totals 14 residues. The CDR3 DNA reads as TGTGCCAGCAGCTCGGGACGAAATAATTCACCCCTCCACTTT. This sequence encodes CASSSGRNNSPLHF.

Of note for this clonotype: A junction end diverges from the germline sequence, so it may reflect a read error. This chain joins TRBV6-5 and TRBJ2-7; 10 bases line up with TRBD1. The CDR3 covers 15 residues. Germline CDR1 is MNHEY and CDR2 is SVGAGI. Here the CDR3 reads CASRSPGQGIYEHYF. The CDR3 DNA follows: TGTGCCAGCCGCTCACCGGGACAGGGGATCTACGAGCACTACTTC.

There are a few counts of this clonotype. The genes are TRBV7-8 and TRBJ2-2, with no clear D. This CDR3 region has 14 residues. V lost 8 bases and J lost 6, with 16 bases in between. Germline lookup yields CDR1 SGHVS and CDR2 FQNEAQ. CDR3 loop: CASQPPLVAGELFF. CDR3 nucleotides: TGTGCCAGCCAACCCCCGCTAGTGGCCGGGGAGCTGTTTTTT.

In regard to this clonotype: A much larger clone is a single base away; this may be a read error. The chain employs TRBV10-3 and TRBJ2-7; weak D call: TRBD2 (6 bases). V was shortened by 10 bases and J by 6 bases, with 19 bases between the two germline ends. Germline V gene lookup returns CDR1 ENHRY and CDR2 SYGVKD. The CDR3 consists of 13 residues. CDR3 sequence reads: CASRLPTGAEQYF. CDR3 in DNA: TGTGCCAGCAGGTTACCCACGGGAGCCGAGCAGTACTTC.